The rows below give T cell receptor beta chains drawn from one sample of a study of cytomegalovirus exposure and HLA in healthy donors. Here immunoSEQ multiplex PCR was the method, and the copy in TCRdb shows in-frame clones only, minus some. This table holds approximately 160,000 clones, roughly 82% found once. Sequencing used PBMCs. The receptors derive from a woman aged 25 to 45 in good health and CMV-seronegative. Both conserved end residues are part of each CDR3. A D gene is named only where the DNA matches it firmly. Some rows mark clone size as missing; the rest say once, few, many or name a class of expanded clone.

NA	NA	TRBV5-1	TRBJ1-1	TGCGCCAGCAGCTTGGGACAGCCTAGCACTGAAGCTTTCTTT	CASSLGQPSTEAFF
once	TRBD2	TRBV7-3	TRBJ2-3	TGTGCCAGCAGCTTAATAGCGGGAGGCACAGATACGCAGTATTTT	CASSLIAGGTDTQYF
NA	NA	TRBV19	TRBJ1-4	TGTGCCAGTAGTATGGTAGGGGCGAGAGGTGAAAAACTGTTTTTT	CASSMVGARGEKLFF
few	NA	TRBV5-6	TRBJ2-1	TGTGCCAGCAGTCGACTCGAGGCCAACAATGAGCAGTTCTTC	CASSRLEANNEQFF
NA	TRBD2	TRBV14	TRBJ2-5	TGTGCCAGCAGCCAAGATTGGGCCCACGAAGCGGGGGGGCCATATCTCCAGTACTTC	CASSQDWAHEAGGPYLQYF
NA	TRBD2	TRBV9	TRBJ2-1	TGTGCCAGCAGCGTAGTGAGCGGGGCCAACAATGAGCAGTTCTTC	CASSVVSGANNEQFF
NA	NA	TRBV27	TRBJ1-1	TGTGCCAGCTTCCCCGGCGGGGGGCGCGTGGCTTTCTTT	CASFPGGGRVAFF
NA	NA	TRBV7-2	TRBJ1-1	TGTGCCAGCATTTGGCAGGCGAGTATGGCTTTCTTT	CASIWQASMAFF
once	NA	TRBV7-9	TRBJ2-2	TGTGCCAGCAGCTTGTCGCGGACGAACACCGGGGAGCTGTTTTTT	CASSLSRTNTGELFF
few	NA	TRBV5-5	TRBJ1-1	TGTGCCAGCAGCCTTATTAAGACACCGAACACTGAAGCTTTCTTT	CASSLIKTPNTEAFF
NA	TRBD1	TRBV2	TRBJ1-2	TGTGCTATCGGGACAGGGTATTCCTATGGCTACACCTTC	CAIGTGYSYGYTF
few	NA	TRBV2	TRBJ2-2	TGTGCCAGCAGTGAACTACAGTTGGATCCCGGGGAGCTGTTTTTT	CASSELQLDPGELFF
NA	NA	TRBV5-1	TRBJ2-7	TGCGCCAGCAGCTTAATTGCTACAGGCCCCTACGAGCAGTACTTC	CASSLIATGPYEQYF
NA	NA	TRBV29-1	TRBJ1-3	TGCAGCGTTGAAGACGGGGTTGACGGCACCATATATTTT	CSVEDGVDGTIYF
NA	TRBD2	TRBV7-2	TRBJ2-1	TGTGCCAGCAGCGAAGGGACTAGCGTAATAGGTGAGCAGTTCTTC	CASSEGTSVIGEQFF
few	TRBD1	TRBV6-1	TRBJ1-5	TGTGCCAGCAGTGAAGCGCTAGGACAGGGTATTCAGCCCCAGCATTTT	CASSEALGQGIQPQHF
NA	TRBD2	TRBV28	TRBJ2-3	TGTGCCAGCAGTCCGCCAGCGGGAGGAACAGATACGCAGTATTTT	CASSPPAGGTDTQYF
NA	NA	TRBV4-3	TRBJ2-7	TGCGCCAGCAGCCAAGTTTACGGGAGAGTCAACGAGCAGTACTTC	CASSQVYGRVNEQYF
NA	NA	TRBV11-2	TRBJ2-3	TGTGCCAGCAGCCGAGCACTAGCTCCTACGCAGTATTTT	CASSRALAPTQYF
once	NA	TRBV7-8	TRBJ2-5	TGTGCCAGCAGCTTAGGTGGTTGGGGCGGAGAAGAGACCCAGTACTTC	CASSLGGWGGEETQYF
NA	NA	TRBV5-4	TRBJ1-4	TGTGCCAGCAGCCTTGGAGGGAGCGGACGGCTTAATGAAAAACTGTTTTTT	CASSLGGSGRLNEKLFF
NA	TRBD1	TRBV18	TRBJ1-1	TGTGCCAGCTCAGACGGGACAGGGGACTTCATGAACACTGAAGCTTTCTTT	CASSDGTGDFMNTEAFF
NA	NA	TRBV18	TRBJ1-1	TGTGCCAGCTCCGGGACTTATGGCACTGAAGCTTTCTTT	CASSGTYGTEAFF
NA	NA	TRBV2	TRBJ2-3	TGTGCCAGCAGTGACGCATTTTTAGGCACAGATACGCAGTATTTT	CASSDAFLGTDTQYF
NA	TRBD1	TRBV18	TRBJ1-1	TGTGCCAGCTCACCGTACAGGGGAGGTAGGAACACTGAAGCTTTCTTT	CASSPYRGGRNTEAFF
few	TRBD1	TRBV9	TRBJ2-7	TGTGCCAGCAGCCTGGGGACAGGGGCCGAGCAGTACTTC	CASSLGTGAEQYF
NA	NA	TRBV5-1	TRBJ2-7	TGCGCCAGCAGCTTGGGGGTCGACAGGTTATCATACGAGCAGTACTTC	CASSLGVDRLSYEQYF
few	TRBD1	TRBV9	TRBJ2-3	TGTGCCAGCAGCGTAGTAGAGACAGGGGGCACAGATACGCAGTATTTT	CASSVVETGGTDTQYF
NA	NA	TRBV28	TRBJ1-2	TGTGCCAGCAGTGATCCCAGGACATACTATGGCTACACCTTC	CASSDPRTYYGYTF
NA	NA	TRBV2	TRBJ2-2	TGTGCCACCACACCGGGAGTTGGCACCGGGGAGCTGTTTTTT	CATTPGVGTGELFF
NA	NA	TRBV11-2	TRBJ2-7	TGTGCCAGCAGCTTGCGGGCCGAACTAGGGGGCTACGAGCAGTACTTC	CASSLRAELGGYEQYF
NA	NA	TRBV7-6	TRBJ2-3	TGTGCCAGCAGCCAGGGGTGGGGGCGGGCCCCAGATACGCAGTATTTT	CASSQGWGRAPDTQYF
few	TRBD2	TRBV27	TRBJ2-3	TGTGCCAGCAGTCAGACTAGCACTCGCACAGATACGCAGTATTTT	CASSQTSTRTDTQYF
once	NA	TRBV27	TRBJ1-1	TGTGCCAGCAGTTCCCTTATGAACACTGAAGCTTTCTTT	CASSSLMNTEAFF
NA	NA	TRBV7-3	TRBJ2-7	TGTGCCAGCAGCTTAATCGGCGGGGGCCTTTACGAGCAGTACTTC	CASSLIGGGLYEQYF
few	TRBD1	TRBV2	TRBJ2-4	TGTGCCAGCCTCGGGACAGGGTACATTCAGTACTTC	CASLGTGYIQYF
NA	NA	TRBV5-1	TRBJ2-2	TGCGCCAGCAGCTTGGGTGGCGGGGCGAACACCGGGGAGCTGTTTTTT	CASSLGGGANTGELFF
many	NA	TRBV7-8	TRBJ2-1	TGTGCCAGCAGCCTCGGGAATGAGCAGTTCTTC	CASSLGNEQFF